These 20 T cell receptor beta chains originate from one sample sequenced in a study of T cell changes during pregnancy in multiple sclerosis. Using immunoSEQ multiplex PCR, the repertoire was profiled, and TCRdb retains in-frame clones only, with some absent. Here the sample spans some 130,000 clones, roughly 95% being singletons. Material: peripheral blood, obtained after pregnancy. The receptors come from a female donor with multiple sclerosis, enrolled in a pregnancy study.

This clone was seen just once. The chain couples TRBV11-2 to TRBJ2-5, with TRBD1 as a possible D gene (6 bases). The length of the CDR3 is 14 residues. V shed 3 bases and J shed 5 bases, with 13 bases lying between them. Per germline, CDR1 SGHAT and CDR2 FQNNGV. The CDR3: CASSFNRVAETQYF. The CDR3 DNA is TGTGCCAGCAGCTTCAACAGGGTAGCCGAGACCCAGTACTTC.

This chain links TRBV7-2 with TRBJ2-7; 14 nucleotides agree with TRBD2. The germline gives CDR1 SGHTA, CDR2 FQGNSA. The CDR3 consists of 16 residues. With 6 bases clipped from V and 6 bases from J, the junction kept 10 bases outside the gene matches. The CDR3 bases are TGTGCCAGCAGTGATCCGGGACTAGCGGGAGTTGCCGAGCAGTACTTC. Amino acid sequence: CASSDPGLAGVAEQYF.

The V and J genes are TRBV19 and TRBJ2-2; 10 nucleotides match TRBD1. The germline V gene has CDR1 LNHDA and CDR2 SQIVND (reference sequence). The CDR3 is 17 amino acids. Trimming at V came to 4 bases and at J to 6 bases, leaving 11 bases not matched to a gene. CDR3 DNA: TGTGCCAGTAGTACCCCGGGACAGGGGAGCGGCGCCGGGGAGCTGTTTTTT. Its protein product is CASSTPGQGSGAGELFF.

V usage is TRBV9 and J usage is TRBJ2-1; D possibly corresponds to TRBD2 (5 bases). Germline lookup yields CDR1 SGDLS and CDR2 YYNGEE. CDR3 length equals 14 residues. V shed 1 base and J shed 4 bases, with 9 bases lying between them. The DNA of the CDR3 is TGTGCCAGCAGCGTAAGCGGAACGTACAATGAGCAGTTCTTC. Translating it yields CASSVSGTYNEQFF.

The gene calls are TRBV5-1 and TRBJ1-4; no clear D gene. Trimming took off 0 bases at V and 5 bases at J, with 14 bases between the two ends. This CDR3 has 16 residues. CDR1 is SGHRS and CDR2 is YFSETQ in the germline V gene. Here the CDR3 reads CASSLGTLAENEKLFF. DNA of the CDR3: TGCGCCAGCAGCTTGGGTACCCTGGCGGAGAATGAAAAACTGTTTTTT.

The V and J genes are TRBV5-5 and TRBJ2-1; D ambiguous. V gave up 2 bases and J gave up 0 bases, with 15 bases separating them. CDR1 is SGHKS and CDR2 is YYEKEE in the germline V gene (reference sequence). CDR3 length equals 17 residues. The CDR3 loop is CASSFMSQVSSYNEQFF. The CDR3 bases are TGTGCCAGCAGCTTCATGTCCCAGGTCAGCTCCTACAATGAGCAGTTCTTC.

This chain links TRBV19 with TRBJ2-3; 10 nucleotides match TRBD2. V shed 8 bases, J shed 3 bases, and the junction held 5 bases outside the gene matches. The germline gives CDR1 LNHDA, CDR2 SQIVND (reference sequence). This CDR3 is 14 amino acids long. The CDR3 DNA reads as TGTGCCAGTGGTCCGGGACTAGCGACAGATACGCAGTATTTT. This translates into CASGPGLATDTQYF. The full variable domain, with the rest looked up from reference TRBV19 and TRBJ2-3, is DGGITQSPKYLFRKEGQNVTLSCEQNLNHDAMYWYRQDPGQGLRLIYYSQIVNDFQKGDIAEGYSVSREKKESFPLTVTSAQKNPTAFYLCASGPGLATDTQYFGPGTRLTVL.

The chain has TRBV9 and TRBJ1-5, with TRBD1 matching over 7 bases. Germline CDR1 and CDR2: SGDLS and YYNGEE. The CDR3 loop spans 15 amino acids. Trimming cost V 0 bases and J 3 bases; bases outside gene matches: 3. CDR3 DNA sequence: TGTGCCAGCAGCGTAGGACAGGGCGCCAATCAGCCCCAGCATTTT. Translated, it gives CASSVGQGANQPQHF.

This chain uses TRBV27 with TRBJ2-6; 9 bases align to TRBD1. The junction had 19 bases not matched to a gene; V was cut back by 2 bases and J by 2 bases. This CDR3 is 22 amino acids long. In germline, CDR1 is MNHEY, CDR2 SMNVEV (reference sequence). In nucleotides, the CDR3 is TGTGCCAGCAGTTTACGGGGAGGTGACAGGGGGTTACTACGTGCTGGGGCCAACGTCCTGACTTTC. Translating it yields CASSLRGGDRGLLRAGANVLTF.

The chain carries TRBV7-2 and TRBJ1-2, with TRBD1 matching over 8 bases. V shed 7 bases, J shed 4 bases, and the junction held 5 bases outside the gene matches. The CDR3 sequence is 13 residues long. CDR1 and CDR2 from the germline V gene are SGHTA and FQGNSA. The chain's CDR3 is CASTLDRGYGYTF. The CDR3 DNA is TGTGCCAGCACCCTCGACAGGGGCTATGGCTACACCTTC.

V gene TRBV28 combines with J gene TRBJ1-2; a possible D gene is TRBD1 (6 bases). V was shortened by 4 bases and J by 5 bases, with 17 bases between the two germline ends. CDR1 and CDR2 from the germline V gene are MDHEN and SYDVKM. This CDR3 comprises 15 residues. Here the CDR3 reads CASSYQTGMGYGYTF. Written as DNA, the CDR3 is TGTGCCAGCAGTTATCAGACAGGAATGGGGTATGGCTACACCTTC.

The CDR3 DNA is TGTGCCAGCAGTGTAGGGGGTGAAACAGATACGCAGTATTTT. This codes for CASSVGGETDTQYF. The chain couples TRBV28 to TRBJ2-3; tentatively, D is TRBD1 (6 bases). The germline V gene has CDR1 MDHEN and CDR2 SYDVKM. The V end was cut by 5 bases, the J end by 3 bases, with 12 bases between. The CDR3 contains 14 residues.

This chain uses TRBV6-1 with TRBJ1-5; TRBD1 matches 11 bases. Germline values: CDR1 MNHNS, CDR2 SASEGT. V shed 4 bases, J shed 6 bases, and the junction held 8 bases outside the gene matches. This CDR3 contains 16 residues. This CDR3 reads CASSVSGTGGSQPQHF. CDR3 nucleotides: TGTGCCAGCAGTGTCTCCGGGACAGGGGGTAGTCAGCCCCAGCATTTT.

This chain joins TRBV11-2 and TRBJ1-2, with TRBD1 matching 11 bases. CDR1 and CDR2 from the germline V gene are SGHAT and FQNNGV. CDR3 length: 19 amino acids. The trim removed 1 base at V and 5 bases at J, leaving 15 bases unmatched. The CDR3 DNA is TGTGCCAGCAGCTTAGCTTTCCGGGACAGGGGGTTGAGGTGGTATGGCTACACCTTC. Residues: CASSLAFRDRGLRWYGYTF.

The rearrangement links TRBV5-4 to TRBJ2-7; 13 bases are shared with TRBD2. The CDR3 sequence is 15 residues long. CDR1 is SGHNT and CDR2 is YYREEE in the germline V gene (reference sequence). V shed 4 bases, J shed 4 bases, and the junction held 5 bases outside the gene matches. Written as DNA, the CDR3 is TGTGCCAGCAGCAACGGACTAGCGGGAGTTTACGAGCAGTACTTC. This encodes CASSNGLAGVYEQYF.

This clone was observed once. The V and J genes are TRBV27 and TRBJ2-5; 13 bases match TRBD2. Looked up from germline, CDR1 is MNHEY and CDR2 is SMNVEV (reference sequence). V was clipped by 8 bases and J by 5 bases; unmatched bases: 5. This CDR3 is built from 14 residues. In nucleotides, the CDR3 is TGTGCCAGCCGGACTAGCGGGAGTGTGGAGACCCAGTACTTC. Encoded protein: CASRTSGSVETQYF.

The chain is built from TRBV27 and TRBJ2-3, with D perhaps TRBD2 (5 bases). This CDR3 is built from 16 residues. The germline V gene has CDR1 MNHEY and CDR2 SMNVEV (reference sequence). V was clipped by 0 bases and J by 5 bases, with 15 bases between them. The CDR3 sequence: CASSLSRGYLVDTQYF. For the CDR3, the DNA is TGTGCCAGCAGTTTATCGAGAGGGTACTTAGTAGATACGCAGTATTTT.

The chain joins TRBV28 to TRBJ1-4; 7 nucleotides align to TRBD1. In germline, CDR1 is MDHEN, CDR2 SYDVKM. The CDR3 covers 17 residues. V shed 3 bases, J shed 8 bases, and the junction held 15 bases outside the gene matches. CDR3 sequence (DNA): TGTGCCAGCAGTTTCTCCCGAGGGCTAGGGGGCAGCGAAAAACTGTTTTTT. It translates to CASSFSRGLGGSEKLFF.

The V call is TRBV11-2, the J call TRBJ1-2; weak D call: TRBD1 (5 bases). This CDR3 is 13 amino acids long. CDR1 SGHAT and CDR2 FQNNGV come from the germline V gene. The V and J ends lost 0 bases and 5 bases respectively, with 7 bases between them. This CDR3 reads CASSLDAGYGYTF. CDR3 nucleotide sequence: TGTGCCAGCAGCTTAGATGCAGGGTATGGCTACACCTTC.

V is TRBV18 and J is TRBJ2-1, with 11 nucleotides matching TRBD2. The V gene end was trimmed by 6 bases and the J gene end by 0 bases; junction bases not matched to a gene: 10. Germline values: CDR1 KGHSH, CDR2 LQKENI. This CDR3 is built from 18 residues. The CDR3 sequence is CASSPTSGMANSYNEQFF. The CDR3 DNA reads as TGTGCCAGCTCTCCGACTAGCGGGATGGCAAACTCCTACAATGAGCAGTTCTTC. The full variable domain, rest sourced from reference TRBV18 and TRBJ2-1, is NAGVMQNPRHLVRRRGQEARLRCSPMKGHSHVYWYRQLPEEGLKFMVYLQKENIIDESGMPKERFSAEFPKEGPSILRIQQVVRGDSAAYFCASSPTSGMANSYNEQFFGPGTRLTVL.